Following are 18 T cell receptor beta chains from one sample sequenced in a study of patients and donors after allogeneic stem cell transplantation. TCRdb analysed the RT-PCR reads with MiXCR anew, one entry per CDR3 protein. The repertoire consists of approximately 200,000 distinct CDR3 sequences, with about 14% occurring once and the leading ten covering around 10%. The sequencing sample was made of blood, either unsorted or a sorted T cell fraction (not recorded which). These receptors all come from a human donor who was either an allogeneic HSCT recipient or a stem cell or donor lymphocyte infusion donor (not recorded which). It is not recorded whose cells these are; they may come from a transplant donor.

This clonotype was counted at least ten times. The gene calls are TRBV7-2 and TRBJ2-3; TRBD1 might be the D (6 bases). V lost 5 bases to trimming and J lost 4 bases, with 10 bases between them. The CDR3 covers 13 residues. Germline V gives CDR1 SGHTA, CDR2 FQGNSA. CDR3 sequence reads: CASSPPGADTQYF. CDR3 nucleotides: TGTGCCAGCAGCCCACCAGGGGCAGATACGCAGTATTTT.

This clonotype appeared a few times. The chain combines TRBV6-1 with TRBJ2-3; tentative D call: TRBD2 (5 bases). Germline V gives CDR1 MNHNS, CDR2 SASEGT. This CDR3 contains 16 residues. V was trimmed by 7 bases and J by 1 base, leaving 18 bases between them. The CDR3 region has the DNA TGTGCCAGCACACCCCGACGGCTAGCCGGCACAGATACGCAGTATTTT. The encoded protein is CASTPRRLAGTDTQYF.

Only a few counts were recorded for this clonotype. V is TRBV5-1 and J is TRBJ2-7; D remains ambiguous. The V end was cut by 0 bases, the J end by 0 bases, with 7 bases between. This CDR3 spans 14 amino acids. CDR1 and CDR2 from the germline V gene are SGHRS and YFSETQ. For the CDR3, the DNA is TGCGCCAGCAGCTTGGGTGGTAACTCCTACGAGCAGTACTTC. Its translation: CASSLGGNSYEQYF.

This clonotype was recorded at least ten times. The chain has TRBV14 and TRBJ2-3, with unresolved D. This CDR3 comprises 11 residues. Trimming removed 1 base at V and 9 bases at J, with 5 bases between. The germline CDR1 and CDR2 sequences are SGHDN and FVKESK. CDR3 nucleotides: TGTGCCAGCAGCCAAGTTGCCACGCAGTATTTT. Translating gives CASSQVATQYF.

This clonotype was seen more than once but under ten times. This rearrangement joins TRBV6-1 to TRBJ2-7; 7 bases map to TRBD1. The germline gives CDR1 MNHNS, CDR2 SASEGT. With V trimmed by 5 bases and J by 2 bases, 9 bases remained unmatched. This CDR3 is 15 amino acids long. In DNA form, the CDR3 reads TGTGCCAGCAGTCCGGACCCCGGGACAGCCTACGAGCAGTACTTC. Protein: CASSPDPGTAYEQYF.

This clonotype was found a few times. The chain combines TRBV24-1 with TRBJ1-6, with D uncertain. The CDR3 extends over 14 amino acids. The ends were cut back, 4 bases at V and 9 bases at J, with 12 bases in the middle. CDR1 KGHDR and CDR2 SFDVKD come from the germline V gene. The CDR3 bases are TGTGCCACCAGTGAAACGGGGTGGGGTTCACCCCTCCACTTT. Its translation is CATSETGWGSPLHF.

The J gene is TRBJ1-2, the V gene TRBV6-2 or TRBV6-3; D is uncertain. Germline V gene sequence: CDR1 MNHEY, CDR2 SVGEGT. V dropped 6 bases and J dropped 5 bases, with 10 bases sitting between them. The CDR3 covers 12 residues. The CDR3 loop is CASRTKVYGYTF. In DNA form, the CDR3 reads TGTGCCAGCAGGACAAAAGTTTATGGCTACACCTTC.

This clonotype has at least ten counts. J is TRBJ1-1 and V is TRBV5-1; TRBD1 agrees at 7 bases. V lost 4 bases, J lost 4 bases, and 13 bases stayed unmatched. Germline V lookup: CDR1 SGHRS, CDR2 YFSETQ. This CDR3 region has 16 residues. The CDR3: CASSISTGSGVTEAFF. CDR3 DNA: TGCGCCAGCAGCATATCGACAGGGAGCGGCGTCACTGAAGCTTTCTTT.

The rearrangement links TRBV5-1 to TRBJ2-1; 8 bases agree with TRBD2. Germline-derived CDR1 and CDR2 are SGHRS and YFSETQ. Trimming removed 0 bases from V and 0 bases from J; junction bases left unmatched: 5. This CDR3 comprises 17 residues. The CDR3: CASSLVVLAGSYNEQFF. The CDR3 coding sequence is TGCGCCAGCAGCTTGGTAGTCCTAGCGGGCTCCTACAATGAGCAGTTCTTC. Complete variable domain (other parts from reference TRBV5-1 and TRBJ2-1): KAGVTQTPRYLIKTRGQQVTLSCSPISGHRSVSWYQQTPGQGLQFLFEYFSETQRNKGNFPGRFSGRQFSNSRSEMNVSTLELGDSALYLCASSLVVLAGSYNEQFFGPGTRLTVL.

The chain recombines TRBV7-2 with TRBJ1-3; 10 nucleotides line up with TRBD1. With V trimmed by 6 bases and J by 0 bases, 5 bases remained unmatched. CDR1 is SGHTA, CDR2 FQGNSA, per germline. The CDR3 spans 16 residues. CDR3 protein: CASRGGQGISGNTIYF. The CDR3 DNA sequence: TGTGCCAGCAGGGGGGGACAGGGGATCTCTGGAAACACCATATATTTT.

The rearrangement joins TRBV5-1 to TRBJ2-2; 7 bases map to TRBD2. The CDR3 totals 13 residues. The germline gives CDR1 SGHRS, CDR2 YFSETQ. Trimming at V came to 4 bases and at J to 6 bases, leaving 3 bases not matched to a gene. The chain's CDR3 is CASSQLASGELFF. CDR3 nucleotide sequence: TGCGCCAGCAGCCAACTAGCGTCCGGGGAGCTGTTTTTT.

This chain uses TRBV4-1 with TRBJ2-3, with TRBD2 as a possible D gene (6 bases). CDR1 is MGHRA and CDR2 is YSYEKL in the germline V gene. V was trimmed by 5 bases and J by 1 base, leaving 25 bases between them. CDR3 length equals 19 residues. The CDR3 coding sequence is TGCGCCAGCAGCGGACGACTTATTGGGGACTCATCTGGCACAGATACGCAGTATTTT. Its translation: CASSGRLIGDSSGTDTQYF.

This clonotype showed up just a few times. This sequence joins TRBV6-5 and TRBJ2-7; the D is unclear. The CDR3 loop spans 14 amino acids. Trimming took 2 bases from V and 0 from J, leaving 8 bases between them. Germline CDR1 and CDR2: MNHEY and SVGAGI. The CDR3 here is CASSYLTSSYEQYF. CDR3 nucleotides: TGTGCCAGCAGTTACCTGACGAGCTCCTACGAGCAGTACTTC.

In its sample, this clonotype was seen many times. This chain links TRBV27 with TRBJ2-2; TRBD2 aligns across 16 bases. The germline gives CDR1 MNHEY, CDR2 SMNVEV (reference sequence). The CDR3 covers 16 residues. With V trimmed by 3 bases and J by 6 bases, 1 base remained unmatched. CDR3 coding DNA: TGTGCCAGCAGTTTCGGGACTAGCGGGAGGGCCGGGGAGCTGTTTTTT. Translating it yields CASSFGTSGRAGELFF.

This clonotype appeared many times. CDR3 nucleotide sequence: TGCGCCAGCAGCTTTCCTACCGGGGACAGCCTTAATGAAAAACTGTTTTTT. It is translated as CASSFPTGDSLNEKLFF. V is TRBV5-1 and J is TRBJ1-4, with 7 positions matching TRBD1. In germline, CDR1 is SGHRS, CDR2 YFSETQ. J lost 4 bases, V lost 2 bases, and 11 bases had no gene match. The CDR3 length is 17 residues.

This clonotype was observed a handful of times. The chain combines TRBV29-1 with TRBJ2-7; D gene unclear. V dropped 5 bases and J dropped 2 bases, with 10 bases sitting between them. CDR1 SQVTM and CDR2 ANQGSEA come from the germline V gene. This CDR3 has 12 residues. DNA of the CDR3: TGCAGCGTTCAGGACGCCGCCTACGAGCAGTACTTC. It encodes CSVQDAAYEQYF.

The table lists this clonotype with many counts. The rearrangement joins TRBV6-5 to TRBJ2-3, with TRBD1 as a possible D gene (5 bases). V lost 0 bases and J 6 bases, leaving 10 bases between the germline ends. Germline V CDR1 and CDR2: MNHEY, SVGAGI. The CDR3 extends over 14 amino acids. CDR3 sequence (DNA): TGTGCCAGCAGTTACTCGTTAGGGGCCGATACGCAGTATTTT. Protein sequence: CASSYSLGADTQYF.

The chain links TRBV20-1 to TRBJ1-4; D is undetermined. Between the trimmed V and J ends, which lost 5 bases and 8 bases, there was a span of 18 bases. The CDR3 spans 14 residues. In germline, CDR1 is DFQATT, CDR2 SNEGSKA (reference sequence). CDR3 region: CSAWPAGIPEKLFF. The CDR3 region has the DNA TGCAGTGCTTGGCCAGCGGGGATTCCGGAAAAACTGTTTTTT.